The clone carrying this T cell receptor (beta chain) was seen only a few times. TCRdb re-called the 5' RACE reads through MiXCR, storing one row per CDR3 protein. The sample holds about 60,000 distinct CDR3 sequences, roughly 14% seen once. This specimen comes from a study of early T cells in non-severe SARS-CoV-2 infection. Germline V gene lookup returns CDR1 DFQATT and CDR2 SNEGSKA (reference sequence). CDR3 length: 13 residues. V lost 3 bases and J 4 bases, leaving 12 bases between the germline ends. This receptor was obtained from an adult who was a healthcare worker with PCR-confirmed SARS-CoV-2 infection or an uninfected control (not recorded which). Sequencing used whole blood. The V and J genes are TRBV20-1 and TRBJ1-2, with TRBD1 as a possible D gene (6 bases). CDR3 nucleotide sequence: TGCAGTGCTAGTATGACAGGACTCTATGGCTACACCTTC. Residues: CSASMTGLYGYTF.